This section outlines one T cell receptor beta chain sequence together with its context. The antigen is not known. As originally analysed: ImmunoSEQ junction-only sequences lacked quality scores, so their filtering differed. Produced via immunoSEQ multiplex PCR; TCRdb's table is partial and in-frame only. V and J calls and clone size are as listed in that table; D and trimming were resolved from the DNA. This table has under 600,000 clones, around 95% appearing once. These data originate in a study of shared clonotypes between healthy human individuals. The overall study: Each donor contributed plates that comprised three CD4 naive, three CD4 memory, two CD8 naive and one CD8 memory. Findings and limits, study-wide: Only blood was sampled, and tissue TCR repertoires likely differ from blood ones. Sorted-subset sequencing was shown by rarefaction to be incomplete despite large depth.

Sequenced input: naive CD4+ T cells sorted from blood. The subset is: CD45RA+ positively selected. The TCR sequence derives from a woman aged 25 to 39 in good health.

The CDR3 spells CASSPAGSYNEQFF. The CDR3 DNA reads TGTGCCAGCAGCCCGGCAGGGTCCTACAATGAGCAGTTCTTC. The gene calls are TRBV11-2 and TRBJ2-1; D possibly corresponds to TRBD1 (5 bases). V was pared by 5 bases and J by 1 base, with 9 bases between. CDR1 and CDR2 (germline): SGHAT, FQNNGV. CDR3 length: 14 residues.